Listed below are T cell receptor beta chains from one sample, sequenced in a study of cytotoxic CD8 clonotypes in ibrutinib-treated CLL. Only in-frame clones appear in the TCRdb table, and some are missing; sequencing was by immunoSEQ multiplex PCR. This sample carries 110,000 to 150,000 clones, 80% to 95% of them seen once, and the ten largest clones take 10% to 11%. The material sequenced was PBMCs, taken after 12 months of ibrutinib treatment. The receptors come from a human donor with chronic lymphocytic leukemia. CDR3s include the opening cysteine and the closing phenylalanine or tryptophan. The order of the fields is J gene, D gene, V gene, CDR3 DNA, CDR3 protein. D genes are given only for firm matches.

j_call: TRBJ2-3
d_call: -
v_call: TRBV7-9
cdr3_nt: TGTGCCAGCAGCCCCGACAGGTACCACACAGATACGCAGTATTTT
cdr3_aa: CASSPDRYHTDTQYF

j_call: TRBJ1-4
d_call: TRBD1
v_call: TRBV7-9
cdr3_nt: TGTGCCAGCAGCCCAGGACAGGGAGGAGGCGAAAAACTGTTTTTT
cdr3_aa: CASSPGQGGGEKLFF

j_call: TRBJ2-1
d_call: -
v_call: TRBV7-3
cdr3_nt: TGTGCCAGCAGCTCTGGTCTGCTAGTTGGGGGGGCTGAGCAGTTCTTC
cdr3_aa: CASSSGLLVGGAEQFF

j_call: TRBJ1-2
d_call: -
v_call: TRBV6-1
cdr3_nt: TGTGCCAGCAGTGAAGGAGGGCATCTTCCAATTGGGGGCTACACCTTC
cdr3_aa: CASSEGGHLPIGGYTF

j_call: TRBJ1-2
d_call: -
v_call: TRBV27
cdr3_nt: TGTGCCAGCAGTTTAAGGGACCCCTTCTATGGCTACACCTTC
cdr3_aa: CASSLRDPFYGYTF

j_call: TRBJ2-7
d_call: -
v_call: TRBV9
cdr3_nt: TGTGCCAGCAGCGTAGGGGCGGGCCCCCTTTACGAGCAGTACTTC
cdr3_aa: CASSVGAGPLYEQYF

j_call: TRBJ2-7
d_call: TRBD1
v_call: TRBV19
cdr3_nt: TGTGCCACCGATAGCGGAAGGACAGGGACTTGGGGGCAGTACTTC
cdr3_aa: CATDSGRTGTWGQYF

j_call: TRBJ1-5
d_call: -
v_call: TRBV29-1
cdr3_nt: TGCAGCGTTGCGAACGGGGAGAGTCAGCCCCAGCATTTT
cdr3_aa: CSVANGESQPQHF

j_call: TRBJ2-1
d_call: TRBD1
v_call: TRBV19
cdr3_nt: TGTGCCAGTAGCCCGACAGGGGGCGCCTACAATGAGCAGTTCTTC
cdr3_aa: CASSPTGGAYNEQFF

j_call: TRBJ1-3
d_call: -
v_call: TRBV6-5
cdr3_nt: TGTGCCAGCAGTTACGCACAGGGATCTGGAAACACCATATATTTT
cdr3_aa: CASSYAQGSGNTIYF

j_call: TRBJ2-7
d_call: TRBD2
v_call: TRBV11-2
cdr3_nt: TGTGCCAGCAGCTTACTAGCGGCTCAATACGAGCAGTACTTC
cdr3_aa: CASSLLAAQYEQYF

j_call: TRBJ1-2
d_call: -
v_call: TRBV11-2
cdr3_nt: TGTGCCAGCAGCCCTATACGACAGAGAGGTGGCTACACCTTC
cdr3_aa: CASSPIRQRGGYTF

j_call: TRBJ2-5
d_call: -
v_call: TRBV4-3
cdr3_nt: TGCGCCAGCAGCCAAGAACTAGTCGGGGAGACCCAGTACTTC
cdr3_aa: CASSQELVGETQYF